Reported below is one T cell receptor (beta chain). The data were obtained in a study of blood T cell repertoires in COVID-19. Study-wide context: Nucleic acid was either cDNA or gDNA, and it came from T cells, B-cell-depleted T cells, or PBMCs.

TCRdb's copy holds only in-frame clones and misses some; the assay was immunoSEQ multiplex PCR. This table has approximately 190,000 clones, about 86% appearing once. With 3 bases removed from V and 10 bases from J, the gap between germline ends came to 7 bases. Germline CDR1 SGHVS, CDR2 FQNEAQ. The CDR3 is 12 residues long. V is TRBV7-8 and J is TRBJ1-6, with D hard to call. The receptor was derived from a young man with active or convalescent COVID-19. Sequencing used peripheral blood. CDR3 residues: CASSFRGSPLHF. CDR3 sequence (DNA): TGTGCCAGCAGCTTTCGAGGCTCACCCCTCCACTTT.